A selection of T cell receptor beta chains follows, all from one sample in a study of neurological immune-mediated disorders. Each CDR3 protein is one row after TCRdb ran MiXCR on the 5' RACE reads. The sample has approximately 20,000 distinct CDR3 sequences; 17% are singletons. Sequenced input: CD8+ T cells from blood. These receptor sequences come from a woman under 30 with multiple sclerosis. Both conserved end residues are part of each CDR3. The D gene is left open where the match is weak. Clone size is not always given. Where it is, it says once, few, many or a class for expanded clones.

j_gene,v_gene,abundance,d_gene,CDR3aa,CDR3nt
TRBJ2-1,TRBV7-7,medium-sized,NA,CASSLAVGLGEQFF,TGTGCTAGCAGCTTAGCTGTGGGACTCGGTGAGCAGTTCTTC
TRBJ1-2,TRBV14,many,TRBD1,CASSQGQGAGYGYTF,TGTGCCAGCAGCCAGGGACAGGGGGCTGGCTATGGCTACACCTTC
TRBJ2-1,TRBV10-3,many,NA,CAISPDGRGLEQFF,TGTGCCATCAGCCCAGACGGGAGAGGGTTGGAGCAGTTCTTC
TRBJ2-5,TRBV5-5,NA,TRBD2,CASSQRGVDLETQYF,TGTGCCAGCAGCCAGCGGGGGGTCGACCTGGAGACCCAGTACTTC
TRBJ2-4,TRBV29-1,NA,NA,CSVDGSSTGNIQYF,TGCAGCGTTGACGGCAGCTCAACAGGGAACATTCAGTACTTC
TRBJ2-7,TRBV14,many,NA,CASSRMHSRYEQYF,TGTGCCAGCAGCCGCATGCACAGCCGGTACGAGCAGTACTTC
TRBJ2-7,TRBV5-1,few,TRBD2,CASSFGSGGASEQYF,TGCGCCAGCAGCTTCGGGTCCGGGGGGGCCTCCGAGCAGTACTTC
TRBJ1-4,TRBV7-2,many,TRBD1,CASSLVSGTGPEKLFF,TGTGCCAGCAGCTTAGTGAGCGGGACAGGGCCTGAAAAACTGTTTTTT
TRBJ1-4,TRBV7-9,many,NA,CASSLGGAGTNEKLFF,TGTGCCAGCAGCTTAGGGGGAGCAGGGACTAATGAAAAACTGTTTTTT
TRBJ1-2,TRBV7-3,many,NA,CASSLTGGDYGYTF,TGTGCCAGCAGCTTAACAGGGGGTGACTATGGCTACACCTTC
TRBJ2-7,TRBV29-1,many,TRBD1,CSVESGAGGYEQYF,TGCAGCGTTGAATCAGGAGCAGGGGGATACGAGCAGTACTTC
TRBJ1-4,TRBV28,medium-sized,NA,CASSLTTDRRKNEKLFF,TGTGCCAGCAGTTTAACTACGGACCGTCGAAAGAATGAAAAACTGTTTTTT
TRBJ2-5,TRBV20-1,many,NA,CSATGPVLQETQYF,TGCAGTGCGACAGGCCCAGTCCTCCAAGAGACCCAGTACTTC
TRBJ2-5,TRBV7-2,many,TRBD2,CASSVAGEETQYF,TGTGCCAGCAGCGTAGCGGGAGAAGAGACCCAGTACTTC
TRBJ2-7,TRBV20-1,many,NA,CSARVETDYEQYF,TGCAGTGCTAGAGTAGAGACAGACTACGAGCAGTACTTC
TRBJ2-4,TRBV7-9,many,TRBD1,CASRPGTGGLAKNIQYF,TGTGCCAGCAGGCCTGGCACAGGGGGATTAGCCAAAAACATTCAGTACTTC
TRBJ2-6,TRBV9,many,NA,CASSVGQRFGANVLTF,TGTGCCAGCAGCGTAGGACAACGGTTCGGGGCCAACGTCCTGACTTTC
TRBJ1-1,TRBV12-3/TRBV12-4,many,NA,CASSPTRGNDEAFF,TGTGCCAGCAGCCCCACCCGGGGGAATGATGAAGCTTTCTTT
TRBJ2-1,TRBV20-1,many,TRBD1,CSATGTGWDYNEQFF,TGCAGTGCTACAGGGACAGGGTGGGATTACAATGAGCAGTTCTTC
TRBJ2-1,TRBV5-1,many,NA,CASSLGGSSYNEQFF,TGCGCCAGCAGCTTGGGGGGGAGCTCCTACAATGAGCAGTTCTTC
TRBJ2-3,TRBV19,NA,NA,CASTTGEYSGTQYF,TGTGCCAGTACCACGGGGGAGTATAGTGGAACGCAGTATTTT
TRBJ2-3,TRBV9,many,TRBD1,CASNRGQTDTQYF,TGTGCCAGCAACAGGGGGCAAACAGATACGCAGTATTTT
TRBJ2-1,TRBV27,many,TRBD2,CASSLTGGEGYDRDEQFF,TGTGCCAGCAGTTTAACCGGGGGGGAGGGTTATGATCGCGATGAGCAGTTCTTC
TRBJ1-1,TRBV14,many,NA,CASTQGLNTEAFF,TGTGCCAGCACCCAGGGGTTGAACACTGAAGCTTTCTTT
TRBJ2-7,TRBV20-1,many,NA,CSARESSSYEQYF,TGCAGTGCTAGAGAAAGCAGTTCCTACGAGCAGTACTTC
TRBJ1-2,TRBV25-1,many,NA,CASSGDVGGGSNYGYTF,TGTGCCAGCAGTGGGGACGTAGGAGGGGGGTCCAACTATGGCTACACCTTC
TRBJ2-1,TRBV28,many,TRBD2,CASTPGTSGGSSYNEQFF,TGTGCCAGCACCCCCGGGACTAGCGGGGGGTCATCCTACAATGAGCAGTTCTTC